A single TCR beta chain is shown here with its context. This sample was included in a study of blood T cell repertoires in COVID-19. The method was immunoSEQ multiplex PCR; TCRdb's version includes in-frame clones alone and lacks a portion of them. The sample gives a few hundred thousand clones, 88% of which show up once; about 11% is in the top ten. CDR3 length: 11 residues. Germline CDR1 and CDR2: MDHEN and SYDVKM. Deletions cut 5 bases from V and 3 bases from J, with 5 bases between. V and J are TRBV28 and TRBJ2-7, with D unresolved. This sequence originates from a woman aged 25 to 39 with COVID-19, enrolled during active disease. Sequencing was done on a sample of peripheral blood. The CDR3: CASSSRYEQYF. As DNA, the CDR3 is TGTGCCAGCAGTAGCCGCTACGAGCAGTACTTC.